The 9 T cell receptor beta chains reported below all come from one sample, sequenced in a study of T cells in Graves' hyperthyroidism and ophthalmopathy. Amplified TCR beta CDR3 regions came from RNA transcripts. TCR CDR3 underwent first-round RT-PCR with the HTBI primer set. TCRdb passed the multiplex PCR reads through MiXCR, listing each CDR3 protein once. There are around 700,000 distinct CDR3 sequences in the sample; approximately 18% occur only once, and over 15% lies in the top ten. The sequencing input was blood. The receptors here all came from a woman in her 50s with Graves' hyperthyroidism that later progressed to Graves' ophthalmopathy.

This clonotype has just a few counts. The chain couples TRBV7-9 to TRBJ2-1; D is possibly TRBD1 or TRBD2 (6 bases each). CDR1 SEHNR and CDR2 FQNEAQ come from the germline V gene (reference sequence). The CDR3 loop spans 13 amino acids. The V end was cut by 1 base, the J end by 12 bases, with 13 bases between. CDR3 in DNA: TGTGCCAGCAGCTTAGTGTCGAAGGGGGGGCAGTTCTTC. This encodes CASSLVSKGGQFF. Combining the CDR3 with reference TRBV7-9 and TRBJ2-1 gives the whole variable domain DTGVSQNPRHKITKRGQNVTFRCDPISEHNRLYWYRQTLGQGPEFLTYFQNEAQLEKSRLLSDRFSAERPKGSFSTLEIQRTEQGDSAMYLCASSLVSKGGQFFGPGTRLTVL.

This clonotype came up many times. The V call is TRBV4-2, the J call TRBJ2-7; 13 nucleotides agree with TRBD2. From germline, CDR1 is LGHNA and CDR2 YNFKEQ. There are 17 residues in the CDR3. Trimming removed 3 bases from V and 2 bases from J; junction bases left unmatched: 7. CDR3 sequence: CASSQAPGLAGTYEQYF. The CDR3 nucleotides read TGTGCCAGCAGCCAGGCCCCGGGACTAGCGGGGACCTACGAGCAGTACTTC.

This clonotype has a count of ten or more. The V call is TRBV3-1, the J call TRBJ2-1, with TRBD2 matching 10 bases. This CDR3 contains 16 residues. V shed 6 bases, J shed 4 bases, and the junction held 9 bases outside the gene matches. Looked up from germline, CDR1 is LGHDT and CDR2 is YNNKEL (reference sequence). The CDR3 DNA reads as TGTGCCAGCAGGTCTACCGGGACTAGCGTTTACAATGAGCAGTTCTTC. This encodes CASRSTGTSVYNEQFF.

The rearrangement joins TRBV7-2 to TRBJ2-5; 7 bases match TRBD1. Unmatched junction bases numbered 13, after V lost 5 bases and J lost 7 bases. CDR3 length: 15 residues. CDR1 and CDR2 from the germline V gene are SGHTA and FQGNSA. This CDR3 is CASSPGTASVRTQYF. CDR3 in DNA: TGTGCCAGCAGCCCAGGGACAGCCTCCGTAAGGACCCAGTACTTC. Together with reference TRBV7-2 and TRBJ2-5, the CDR3 gives the full variable domain: GAGVSQSPSNKVTEKGKDVELRCDPISGHTALYWYRQSLGQGLEFLIYFQGNSAPDKSGLPSDRFSAERTGGSVSTLTIQRTQQEDSAVYLCASSPGTASVRTQYFGPGTRLLVL.

In this sample, this clonotype turned up many times. This rearrangement joins TRBV20-1 to TRBJ1-2; 8 nucleotides line up with TRBD1. Germline values: CDR1 DFQATT, CDR2 SNEGSKA (reference sequence). V was pared by 5 bases and J by 2 bases, with 10 bases of the junction left unmatched. This CDR3 has 15 amino acids. The CDR3 nucleotides read TGCAGTGCTGGGGACAGGCGGAACTTGAACTATGGCTACACCTTC. Translation gives CSAGDRRNLNYGYTF.

This clonotype was detected ten times or more. One end of the junction varies from germline; a read error may be responsible. This chain connects TRBV19 to TRBJ2-7, with unresolved D. Germline V gives CDR1 LNHDA, CDR2 SQIVND (reference sequence). This CDR3 is 14 amino acids long. CDR3 protein: CASSISAANYEQYF. DNA for the CDR3: TGTGCCAGCAGTATAAGTGCAGCCAACTACGAGCAGTACTTC. Combining the CDR3 with reference TRBV19 and TRBJ2-7 gives the whole variable domain DGGITQSPKYLFRKEGQNVTLSCEQNLNHDAMYWYRQDPGQGLRLIYYSQIVNDFQKGDIAEGYSVSREKKESFPLTVTSAQKNPTAFYLCASSISAANYEQYFGPGTRLTVT.

Ten or more counts support this clonotype. The rearrangement joins TRBV5-5 to TRBJ2-5; D is perhaps TRBD2 (7 bases). The CDR3 length is 14 residues. V was trimmed by 2 bases and J by 4 bases, leaving 12 bases between them. Germline V gene lookup returns CDR1 SGHKS and CDR2 YYEKEE (reference sequence). The CDR3 bases are TGTGCCAGCAGCTTAGGGGGGGGTCGAGAGACCCAGTACTTC. This encodes CASSLGGGRETQYF. The full variable domain, its missing parts supplied by reference TRBV5-5 and TRBJ2-5, is DAGVTQSPTHLIKTRGQQVTLRCSPISGHKSVSWYQQVLGQGPQFIFQYYEKEERGRGNFPDRFSARQFPNYSSELNVNALLLGDSALYLCASSLGGGRETQYFGPGTRLLVL.

This clonotype has just a few counts. The chain is built from TRBV27 and TRBJ2-7, with TRBD1 identical over 10 bases. J lost 5 bases, V lost 5 bases, and 3 bases had no gene match. This CDR3 comprises 13 residues. Germline values: CDR1 MNHEY, CDR2 SMNVEV (reference sequence). CDR3 sequence: CASSPGQGNEQYF. The CDR3 bases are TGTGCCAGCAGTCCGGGACAGGGGAACGAGCAGTACTTC.

This clonotype was counted many times. Here the CDR3 reads CASSREGFGSPLHF. The CDR3 DNA reads TGTGCCAGCTCACGTGAGGGATTCGGCTCACCCCTCCACTTT. The rearrangement links TRBV18 to TRBJ1-6, with unresolved D. Germline CDR1 reads KGHSH; CDR2 reads LQKENI. V lost 4 bases to trimming and J lost 10 bases, with 14 bases between them. The CDR3 length is 14 residues.